Listed below are T cell receptor beta chains from one sample, sequenced in a study of T cell repertoires in cytomegalovirus infection. These receptors lack a known antigen. Via MiXCR, TCRdb re-called the reads, giving one row per CDR3 protein. The sample lists around 710,000 distinct CDR3 sequences; approximately 32% were seen once. The sequenced sample was cultured CD8+ T cells from PBMCs, obtained from culture after CMV antigen stimulation. The source is a human donor in good health (CMV status not recorded). Some clones in this sample may be carry-over from other donors' samples. Each CDR3 is given with its conserved first and last residue. D genes are given only for firm matches. Where a row states a size, it is once, few, many or the class of an expanded clone; other rows omit it.

v_call	j_call	clone_size	d_call	cdr3_aa	cdr3_nt
TRBV19	TRBJ1-1	few	TRBD1	CASSIGTGTTEAFF	TGTGCCAGTAGTATCGGGACAGGGACTACTGAAGCTTTCTTT
TRBV4-1	TRBJ2-3	few	.	CASSLKWQGLTDTQYF	TGCGCCAGCAGCCTTAAGTGGCAGGGTTTGACAGATACGCAGTATTTT
TRBV12-3/TRBV12-4	TRBJ2-7	once	.	CASSLITVYEQYF	TGTGCCAGCAGTTTAATCACGGTTTACGAGCAGTACTTC
TRBV7-9	TRBJ1-4	many	TRBD1	CASSLPGQVNEKLFF	TGTGCCAGCAGTTTACCGGGACAGGTTAATGAAAAACTGTTTTTT
TRBV6-2/TRBV6-3	TRBJ2-1	few	.	CASSTEVNEQFF	TGTGCCAGCAGTACTGAAGTCAATGAGCAGTTCTTC
TRBV11-1	TRBJ1-1	.	.	CASSLRLVDTEAFF	TGTGCCAGCAGCTTACGGTTGGTTGACACTGAAGCTTTCTTT
TRBV9	TRBJ2-2	.	.	CASTPAGDTGELFF	TGTGCCAGCACCCCGGCTGGAGACACCGGGGAGCTGTTTTTT
TRBV12-3/TRBV12-4	TRBJ2-3	.	.	CASGPQDTQYF	TGTGCCAGTGGACCCCAAGATACGCAGTATTTT
TRBV12-3/TRBV12-4	TRBJ1-1	few	.	CASSLQGFEAFF	TGTGCCAGCAGTCTACAGGGCTTTGAAGCTTTCTTT
TRBV27	TRBJ2-3	few	.	CASSTQGGTDTQYF	TGTGCCAGCAGTACACAGGGAGGCACAGATACGCAGTATTTT
TRBV6-5	TRBJ2-2	.	.	CASSPLQPDRINGELFF	TGTGCCAGCAGCCCCCTTCAGCCGGACAGAATTAACGGGGAGCTGTTTTTT
TRBV6-5	TRBJ2-5	.	TRBD2	CASSYTAGGQETQYF	TGTGCCAGCAGTTACACGGCGGGGGGGCAAGAGACCCAGTACTTC
TRBV28	TRBJ2-1	.	.	CASSFRRGHPPYNEQFF	TGTGCCAGCAGTTTCCGGCGGGGGCACCCCCCCTACAATGAGCAGTTCTTC
TRBV18	TRBJ1-1	.	.	CASSDRDGSTEAFF	TGTGCCAGCTCAGACCGGGACGGGAGCACTGAAGCTTTCTTT
TRBV6-5	TRBJ2-5	.	TRBD1	CASSPRQGTDQETQYF	TGTGCCAGCAGTCCTCGACAGGGGACCGACCAAGAGACCCAGTACTTC
TRBV10-2	TRBJ2-3	.	.	CASIMLPDTQYF	TGCGCCAGCATTATGTTGCCAGATACGCAGTATTTT